The 6 T cell receptor beta chains below all came from one sample that was sequenced in a study of cytomegalovirus exposure and HLA in healthy donors. PCR used 60 Vbeta primers and 13 Jbeta primers. Assay used: immunoSEQ multiplex PCR; TCRdb lists only in-frame clones, some missing. The sample records 110,000 or so clones, over 60% being singletons. Sample: PBMCs. The source of these receptors is a man aged 35 to 55 in good health and CMV-seropositive.

The chain recombines TRBV6-4 with TRBJ2-3; perhaps TRBD1 as D (5 bases). The CDR3 is made up of 15 amino acids. Trimming removed 8 bases at V and 0 bases at J, with 15 bases between. CDR1 MRHNA and CDR2 SNTAGT come from the germline V gene. CDR3 sequence reads: CASSLFPGSTDTQYF. The CDR3 bases are TGTGCCAGCTCTCTTTTTCCAGGGAGCACAGATACGCAGTATTTT.

The genes are TRBV4-3 and TRBJ1-1, with unresolved D. Germline lookup yields CDR1 LGHNA and CDR2 YSLEER. The CDR3 sequence is 15 residues long. Trimming removed 1 base from V and 4 bases from J, with 13 bases in between. CDR3 protein: CASSQAATGTTEAFF. The CDR3 coding sequence is TGCGCCAGCAGCCAAGCGGCTACGGGAACCACTGAAGCTTTCTTT.

This chain uses TRBV7-9 with TRBJ2-7; D gene ambiguous. Per germline, CDR1 SEHNR and CDR2 FQNEAQ (reference sequence). The V end was cut by 4 bases, the J end by 3 bases, with 13 bases between. This CDR3 is built from 14 residues. The CDR3 nucleotides read TGTGCCAGCAGCTCGACAAACGTGGGCTACGAGCAGTACTTC. Its protein product is CASSSTNVGYEQYF.

V and J are TRBV18 and TRBJ1-4, with 9 nucleotides matching TRBD1. V dropped 3 bases and J dropped 7; count of bases not matched to a gene: 6. Germline V gives CDR1 KGHSH, CDR2 LQKENI. The CDR3 loop spans 15 amino acids. CDR3 in DNA: TGTGCCAGCTCACCTTTGGACAGGGGCGGTGAAAAACTGTTTTTT. Its protein product is CASSPLDRGGEKLFF.

The table lists this clone with a few counts. The J gene is TRBJ2-1, the V gene TRBV7-6, with TRBD1 identical over 7 bases. This CDR3 contains 15 residues. Germline CDR1 is SGHVS and CDR2 is FNYEAQ. With 5 bases clipped from V and 6 bases from J, the junction kept 10 bases outside the gene matches. DNA of the CDR3: TGTGCCAGCAGCCCAGAGAACAGGGGCGGCAATGAGCAGTTCTTC. This codes for CASSPENRGGNEQFF.

The CDR3 DNA follows: TGCGCCAGCAGCCGCACCCGGGACAGCCGTTCACCCCTCCACTTT. It encodes CASSRTRDSRSPLHF. The genes are TRBV4-1 and TRBJ1-6, with TRBD1 matching over 7 bases. This CDR3 comprises 15 residues. V was pared by 4 bases and J by 9 bases, with 9 bases of the junction left unmatched. The germline V gene encodes CDR1 MGHRA and CDR2 YSYEKL.